The T cell receptor (beta chain) under discussion was sequenced for a study of blood T cell repertoires in COVID-19. The V gene lost 1 base and the J gene lost 5 bases, with 5 bases spanning the gap. The CDR3 loop spans 13 amino acids. Per the germline V gene, CDR1 is MDHEN and CDR2 is SYDVKM. Sequenced by immunoSEQ multiplex PCR; TCRdb stores in-frame clones only, minus some. The table shows fewer than 250,000 clones, with around four fifths occurring only once. The sequencing sample was made of peripheral blood. This TCR came from a woman aged 45-65 years with acute or convalescent COVID-19. The chain combines TRBV28 with TRBJ2-2; D unresolved. The CDR3 region has the DNA TGTGCCAGCAGTTTATATAGTACCGGGGAGCTGTTTTTT. This sequence encodes CASSLYSTGELFF.